These T cell receptor beta chains were read from a single sample in a study of response to subunit inactivated influenza vaccine. One entry per CDR3 protein, called by TCRdb with MiXCR from the RT-PCR reads. The table shows 500,000 to 600,000 distinct CDR3 sequences, with 12% occurring only once. Specimen: PBMCs from blood, collected on the day of vaccination. These receptor sequences come from a man aged 45-60 years who received an inactivated influenza vaccine. Each CDR3 is given without its conserved first and last residue. Each record gives: V gene, J gene, CDR3 protein.

V: TRBV20-1; J: TRBJ2-3; CDR3: SARETSGITDTQY
V: TRBV14; J: TRBJ2-5; CDR3: ASSQVVSQETQY
V: TRBV7-9; J: TRBJ2-5; CDR3: ASSPDRVNQETQY
V: TRBV7-2; J: TRBJ2-5; CDR3: ASSLNYRVGETQY
V: TRBV11-2; J: TRBJ2-4; CDR3: ASSSFLRVFRQGENIQY
V: TRBV10-3; J: TRBJ2-1; CDR3: AISESGQGSYNEQF
V: TRBV4-3; J: TRBJ2-5; CDR3: ASSQDLAGRAQETQY
V: TRBV20-1; J: TRBJ2-4; CDR3: SARDYEQGHAKNIQY
V: TRBV7-6; J: TRBJ2-7; CDR3: ASSLAPTGDSN
V: TRBV15; J: TRBJ2-5; CDR3: ATSTGVASETQY
V: TRBV6-1; J: TRBJ2-2; CDR3: ASSAQGATGELF
V: TRBV3-1; J: TRBJ2-1; CDR3: ASSQPQREIDEQF
V: TRBV10-3; J: TRBJ1-1; CDR3: AISLGGQTEAF
V: TRBV5-6; J: TRBJ2-7; CDR3: ASSFGSFEQY
V: TRBV11-2; J: TRBJ2-2; CDR3: ASSPTVGELF
V: TRBV10-3; J: TRBJ2-3; CDR3: AISPQTGTDTQY
V: TRBV3-1; J: TRBJ2-5; CDR3: ASSQETSLGGRETQY
V: TRBV27; J: TRBJ2-7; CDR3: ASSSGTSPESEQY
V: TRBV5-5; J: TRBJ2-7; CDR3: ASSLAQRGVYEQY
V: TRBV6-2/TRBV6-3; J: TRBJ2-7; CDR3: ASSSLPSAGTFHYEQY
V: TRBV20-1; J: TRBJ1-4; CDR3: SASSDEKLF
V: TRBV5-4; J: TRBJ2-2; CDR3: ASSHWGTKNTGELF
V: TRBV20-1; J: TRBJ2-2; CDR3: TLRAGPGTTPNTGELF
V: TRBV29-1; J: TRBJ2-2; CDR3: SVRTSGNTGELF
V: TRBV4-2; J: TRBJ2-4; CDR3: ASSQEGRASQY
V: TRBV5-5; J: TRBJ2-4; CDR3: ASSLDNENIQY
V: TRBV7-9; J: TRBJ2-5; CDR3: ASSLGLAKPLQETQY
V: TRBV7-9; J: TRBJ2-7; CDR3: ASGLSADEQY
V: TRBV24-1; J: TRBJ1-4; CDR3: ATSETTGFGEKLF
V: TRBV7-2; J: TRBJ1-3; CDR3: ASSPQGASSGNTIY
V: TRBV6-2/TRBV6-3; J: TRBJ2-4; CDR3: ASSYPRRIQY
V: TRBV18; J: TRBJ2-3; CDR3: ASSQTSGRDTQY
V: TRBV5-6; J: TRBJ2-3; CDR3: ASSLMGERSTDTQY
V: TRBV6-5; J: TRBJ2-5; CDR3: ASSSTGHPKETQY
V: TRBV7-3; J: TRBJ1-3; CDR3: ASSLSHNSGNTIY
V: TRBV20-1; J: TRBJ2-1; CDR3: SASPGGGNEQF
V: TRBV4-3; J: TRBJ2-1; CDR3: ASSGRDRGYNEQF
V: TRBV7-2; J: TRBJ1-1; CDR3: ASSLRQGPMNTEAF
V: TRBV15; J: TRBJ2-4; CDR3: ATSRWEQGAKNIQY
V: TRBV20-1; J: TRBJ1-1; CDR3: SASGTVYAEAF
V: TRBV28; J: TRBJ1-5; CDR3: ASAAGGQGDQPQH
V: TRBV28; J: TRBJ2-3; CDR3: ASSSQTVSSDTQY
V: TRBV20-1; J: TRBJ2-1; CDR3: SARDNGGSYNEQF
V: TRBV6-2/TRBV6-3; J: TRBJ1-2; CDR3: ASCPGQVNYGYT
V: TRBV5-5; J: TRBJ2-7; CDR3: ASSFQSGYEQY
V: TRBV20-1; J: TRBJ2-1; CDR3: SALTSEYSYNEQF
V: TRBV4-3; J: TRBJ2-1; CDR3: ASSQAPRTRDEQF